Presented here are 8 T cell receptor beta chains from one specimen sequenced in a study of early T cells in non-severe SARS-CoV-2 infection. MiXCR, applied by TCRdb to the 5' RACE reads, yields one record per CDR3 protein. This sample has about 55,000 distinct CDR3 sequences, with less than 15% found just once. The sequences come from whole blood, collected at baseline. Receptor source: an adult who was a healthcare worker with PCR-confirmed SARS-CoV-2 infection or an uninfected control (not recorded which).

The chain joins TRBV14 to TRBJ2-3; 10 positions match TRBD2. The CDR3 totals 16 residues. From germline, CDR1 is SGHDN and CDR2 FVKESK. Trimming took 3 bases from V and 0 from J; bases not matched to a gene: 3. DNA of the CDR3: TGTGCCAGCAGCCATCTGACTAGCGGGAGCACAGATACGCAGTATTTT. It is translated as CASSHLTSGSTDTQYF.

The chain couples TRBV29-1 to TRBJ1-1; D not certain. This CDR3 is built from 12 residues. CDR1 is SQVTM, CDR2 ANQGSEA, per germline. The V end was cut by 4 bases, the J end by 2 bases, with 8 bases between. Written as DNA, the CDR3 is TGCAGCGTTGGCTCAGCAAACACTGAAGCTTTCTTT. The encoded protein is CSVGSANTEAFF. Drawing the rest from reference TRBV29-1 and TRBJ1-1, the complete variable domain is SAVISQKPSRDICQRGTSLTIQCQVDSQVTMMFWYRQQPGQSLTLIATANQGSEATYESGFVIDKFPISRPNLTFSTLTVSNMSPEDSSIYLCSVGSANTEAFFGQGTRLTVV.

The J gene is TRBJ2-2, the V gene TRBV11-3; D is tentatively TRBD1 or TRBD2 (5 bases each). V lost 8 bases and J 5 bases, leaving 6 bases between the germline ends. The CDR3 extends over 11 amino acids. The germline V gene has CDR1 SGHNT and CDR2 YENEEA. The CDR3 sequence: CASGGTGELFF. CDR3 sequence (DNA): TGTGCCAGCGGGGGAACCGGGGAGCTGTTTTTT.

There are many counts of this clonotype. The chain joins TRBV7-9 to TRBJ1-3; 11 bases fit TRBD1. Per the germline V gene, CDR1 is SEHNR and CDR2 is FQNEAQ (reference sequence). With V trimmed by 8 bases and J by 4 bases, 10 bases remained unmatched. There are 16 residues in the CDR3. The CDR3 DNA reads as TGTGCCAGCCTTTTTGTGGACAGGGGGCACGGAAACACCATATATTTT. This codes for CASLFVDRGHGNTIYF.

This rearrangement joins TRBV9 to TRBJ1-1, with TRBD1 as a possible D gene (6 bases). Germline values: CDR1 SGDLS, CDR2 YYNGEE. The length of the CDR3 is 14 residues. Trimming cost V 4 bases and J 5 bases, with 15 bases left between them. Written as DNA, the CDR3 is TGTGCCAGCAGCACGACGGACAGCCCGACTGAAGCTTTCTTT. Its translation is CASSTTDSPTEAFF.

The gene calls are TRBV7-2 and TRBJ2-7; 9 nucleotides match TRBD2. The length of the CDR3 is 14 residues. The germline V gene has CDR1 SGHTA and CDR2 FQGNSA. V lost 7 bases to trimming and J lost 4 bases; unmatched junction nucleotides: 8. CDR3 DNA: TGTGCCAGCACAGGGAATAGCGGGAGATACGAGCAGTACTTC. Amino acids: CASTGNSGRYEQYF.

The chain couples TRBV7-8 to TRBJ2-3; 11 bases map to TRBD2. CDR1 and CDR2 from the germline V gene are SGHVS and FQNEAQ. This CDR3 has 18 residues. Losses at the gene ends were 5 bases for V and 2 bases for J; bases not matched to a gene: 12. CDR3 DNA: TGTGCCAGCAGCCCCCTACTAGCGGGGGCCCTATCCACAGATACGCAGTATTTT. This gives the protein CASSPLLAGALSTDTQYF.

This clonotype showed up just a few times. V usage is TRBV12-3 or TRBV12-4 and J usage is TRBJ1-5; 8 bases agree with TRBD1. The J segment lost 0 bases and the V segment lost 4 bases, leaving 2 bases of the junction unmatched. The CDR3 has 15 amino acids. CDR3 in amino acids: CASSSTGDSNQPQHF. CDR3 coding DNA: TGTGCCAGCAGTTCGACAGGGGATAGCAATCAGCCCCAGCATTTT.